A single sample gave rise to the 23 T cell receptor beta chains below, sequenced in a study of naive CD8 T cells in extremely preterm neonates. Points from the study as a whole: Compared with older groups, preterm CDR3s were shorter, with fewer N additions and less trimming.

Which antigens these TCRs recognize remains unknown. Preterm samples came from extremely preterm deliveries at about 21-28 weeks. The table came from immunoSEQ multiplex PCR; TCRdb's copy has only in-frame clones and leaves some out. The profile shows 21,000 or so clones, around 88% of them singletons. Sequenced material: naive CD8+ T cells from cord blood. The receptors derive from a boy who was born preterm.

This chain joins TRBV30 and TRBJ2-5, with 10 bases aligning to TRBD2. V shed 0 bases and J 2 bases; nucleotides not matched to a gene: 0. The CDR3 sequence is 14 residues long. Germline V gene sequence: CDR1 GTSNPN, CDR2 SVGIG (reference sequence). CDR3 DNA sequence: TGTGCCTGGAGTGTAGCGGGGGGGCAAGAGACCCAGTACTTC. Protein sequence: CAWSVAGGQETQYF.

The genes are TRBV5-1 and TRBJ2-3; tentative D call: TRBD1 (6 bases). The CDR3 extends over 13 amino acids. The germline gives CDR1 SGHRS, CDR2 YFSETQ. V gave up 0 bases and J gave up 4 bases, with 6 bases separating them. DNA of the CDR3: TGCGCCAGCAGCTTGGACAGGGCAGATACGCAGTATTTT. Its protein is CASSLDRADTQYF.

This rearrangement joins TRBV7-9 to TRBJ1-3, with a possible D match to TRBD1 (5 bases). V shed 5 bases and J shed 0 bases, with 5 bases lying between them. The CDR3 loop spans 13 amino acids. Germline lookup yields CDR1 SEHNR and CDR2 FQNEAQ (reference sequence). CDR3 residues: CASSDSSGNTIYF. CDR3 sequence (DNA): TGTGCCAGCAGCGACAGCTCTGGAAACACCATATATTTT. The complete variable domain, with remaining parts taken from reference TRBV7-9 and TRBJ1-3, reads DTGVSQNPRHKITKRGQNVTFRCDPISEHNRLYWYRQTLGQGPEFLTYFQNEAQLEKSRLLSDRFSAERPKGSFSTLEIQRTEQGDSAMYLCASSDSSGNTIYFGEGSWLTVV.

CDR3 amino acids: CASSIERGGTDTQYF. The CDR3 DNA reads as TGTGCCAGTAGTATAGAGCGGGGGGGCACAGATACGCAGTATTTT. The gene calls are TRBV19 and TRBJ2-3; 8 bases fit TRBD2. This CDR3 region has 15 residues. V dropped 0 bases and J dropped 1; count of bases not matched to a gene: 0. Germline values: CDR1 LNHDA, CDR2 SQIVND (reference sequence).

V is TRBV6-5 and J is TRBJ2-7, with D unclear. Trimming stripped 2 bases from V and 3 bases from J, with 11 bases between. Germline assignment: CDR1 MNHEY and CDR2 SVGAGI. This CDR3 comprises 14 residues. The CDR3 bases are TGTGCCAGCAGTTACCTGGTTGGATACTACGAGCAGTACTTC. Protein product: CASSYLVGYYEQYF.

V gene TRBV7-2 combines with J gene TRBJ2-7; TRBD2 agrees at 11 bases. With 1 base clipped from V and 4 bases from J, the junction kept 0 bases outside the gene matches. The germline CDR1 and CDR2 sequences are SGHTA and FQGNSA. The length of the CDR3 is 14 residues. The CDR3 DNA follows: TGTGCCAGCAGCTTAGGACTAGCGGGGTACGAGCAGTACTTC. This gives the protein CASSLGLAGYEQYF. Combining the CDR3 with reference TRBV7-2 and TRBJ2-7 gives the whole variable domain GAGVSQSPSNKVTEKGKDVELRCDPISGHTALYWYRQSLGQGLEFLIYFQGNSAPDKSGLPSDRFSAERTGGSVSTLTIQRTQQEDSAVYLCASSLGLAGYEQYFGPGTRLTVT.

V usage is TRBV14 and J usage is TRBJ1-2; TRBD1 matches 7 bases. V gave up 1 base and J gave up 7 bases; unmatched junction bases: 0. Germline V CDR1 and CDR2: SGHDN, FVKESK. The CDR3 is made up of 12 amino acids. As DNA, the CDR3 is TGTGCCAGCAGCCAAGGACAGGGTGGCTACACCTTC. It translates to CASSQGQGGYTF. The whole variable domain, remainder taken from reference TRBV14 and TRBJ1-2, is EAGVTQFPSHSVIEKGQTVTLRCDPISGHDNLYWYRRVMGKEIKFLLHFVKESKQDESGMPNNRFLAERTGGTYSTLKVQPAELEDSGVYFCASSQGQGGYTFGSGTRLTVV.

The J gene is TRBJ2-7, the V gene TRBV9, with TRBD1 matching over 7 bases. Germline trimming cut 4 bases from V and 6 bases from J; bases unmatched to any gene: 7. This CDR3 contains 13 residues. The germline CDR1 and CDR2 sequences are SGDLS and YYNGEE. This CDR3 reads CASSPLRQGEQYF. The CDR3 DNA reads TGTGCCAGCAGCCCCCTCCGACAGGGCGAGCAGTACTTC.

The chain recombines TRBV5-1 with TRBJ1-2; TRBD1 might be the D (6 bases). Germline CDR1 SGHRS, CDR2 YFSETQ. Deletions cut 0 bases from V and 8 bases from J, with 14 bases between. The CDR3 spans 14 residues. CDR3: CASSLAGAVRGYTF. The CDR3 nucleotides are TGCGCCAGCAGCTTGGCGGGGGCAGTACGGGGCTACACCTTC.

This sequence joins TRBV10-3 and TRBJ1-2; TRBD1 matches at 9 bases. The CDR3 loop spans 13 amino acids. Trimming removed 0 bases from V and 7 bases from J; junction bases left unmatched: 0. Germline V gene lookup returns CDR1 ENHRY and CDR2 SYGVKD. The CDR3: CAISESGQGGYTF. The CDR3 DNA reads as TGTGCCATCAGTGAGTCGGGACAGGGTGGCTACACCTTC.

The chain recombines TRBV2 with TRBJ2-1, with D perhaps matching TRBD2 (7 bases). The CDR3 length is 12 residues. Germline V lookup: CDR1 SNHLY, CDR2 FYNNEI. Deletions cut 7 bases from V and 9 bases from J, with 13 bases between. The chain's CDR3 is CASNWGGLEQFF. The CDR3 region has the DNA TGTGCCAGCAACTGGGGGGGGCTTGAGCAGTTCTTC.

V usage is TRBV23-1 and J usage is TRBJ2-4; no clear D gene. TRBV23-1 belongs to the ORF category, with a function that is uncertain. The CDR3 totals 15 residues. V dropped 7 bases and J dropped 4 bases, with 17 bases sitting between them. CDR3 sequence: CASTLYKAGKNIQYF. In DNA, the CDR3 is TGCGCCAGCACCCTATACAAGGCAGGTAAAAACATTCAGTACTTC.

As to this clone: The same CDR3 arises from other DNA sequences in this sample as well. The CDR3 DNA reads TGCGCCAGCAGCCAAGTTCAGGGGGCGATTGAAGCTTTCTTT. This encodes CASSQVQGAIEAFF. V usage is TRBV4-1 and J usage is TRBJ1-1; 8 nucleotides align to TRBD1. CDR1 and CDR2 from the germline V gene are MGHRA and YSYEKL. This CDR3 is 14 amino acids long. The V gene end was trimmed by 1 base and the J gene end by 7 bases; junction bases not matched to a gene: 5.

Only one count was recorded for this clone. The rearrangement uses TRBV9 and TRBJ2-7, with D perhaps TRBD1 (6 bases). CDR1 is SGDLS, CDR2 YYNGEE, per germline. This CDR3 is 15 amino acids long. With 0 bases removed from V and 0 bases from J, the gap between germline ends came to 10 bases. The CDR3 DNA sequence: TGTGCCAGCAGCGTAGCGGACAGTATCTCCTACGAGCAGTACTTC. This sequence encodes CASSVADSISYEQYF.

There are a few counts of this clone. CDR3 DNA sequence: TGTGCCAGCAGCGTAGCAGATACGCAGTATTTT. Amino acid sequence: CASSVADTQYF. This chain links TRBV9 with TRBJ2-3; D gene unclear. The V gene lost 0 bases and the J gene lost 4 bases, with 0 bases spanning the gap. The CDR3 loop spans 11 amino acids. Germline CDR1 reads SGDLS; CDR2 reads YYNGEE.

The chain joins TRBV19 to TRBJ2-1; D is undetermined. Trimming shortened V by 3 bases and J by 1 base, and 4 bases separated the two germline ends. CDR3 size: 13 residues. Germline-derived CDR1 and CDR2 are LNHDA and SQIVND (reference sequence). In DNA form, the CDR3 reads TGTGCCAGTAGTATGGGGTCCTACAATGAGCAGTTCTTC. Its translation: CASSMGSYNEQFF.

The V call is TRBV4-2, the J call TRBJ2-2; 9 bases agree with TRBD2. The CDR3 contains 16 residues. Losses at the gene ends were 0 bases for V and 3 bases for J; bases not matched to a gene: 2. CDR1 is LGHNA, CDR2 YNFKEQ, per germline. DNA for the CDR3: TGTGCCAGCAGCCAAGATGAGCGGGGGGACACCGGGGAGCTGTTTTTT. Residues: CASSQDERGDTGELFF.

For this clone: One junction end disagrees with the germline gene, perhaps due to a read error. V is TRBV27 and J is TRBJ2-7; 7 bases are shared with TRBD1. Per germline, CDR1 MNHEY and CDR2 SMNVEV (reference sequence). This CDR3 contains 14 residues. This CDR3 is CTSSFHRGSYEQYF. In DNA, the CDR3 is TGTACCAGCAGTTTCCACAGGGGCTCCTACGAGCAGTACTTC.

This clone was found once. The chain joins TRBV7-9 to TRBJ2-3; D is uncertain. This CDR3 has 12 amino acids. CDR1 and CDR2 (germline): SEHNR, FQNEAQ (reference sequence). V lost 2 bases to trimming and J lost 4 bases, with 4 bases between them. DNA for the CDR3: TGTGCCAGCAGCTTACTAGCAGATACGCAGTATTTT. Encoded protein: CASSLLADTQYF. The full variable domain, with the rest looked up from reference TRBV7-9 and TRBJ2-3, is DTGVSQNPRHKITKRGQNVTFRCDPISEHNRLYWYRQTLGQGPEFLTYFQNEAQLEKSRLLSDRFSAERPKGSFSTLEIQRTEQGDSAMYLCASSLLADTQYFGPGTRLTVL.

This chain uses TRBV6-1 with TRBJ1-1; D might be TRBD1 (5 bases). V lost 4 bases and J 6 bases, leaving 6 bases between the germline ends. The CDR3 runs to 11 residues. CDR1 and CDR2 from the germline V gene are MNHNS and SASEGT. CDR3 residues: CASSGGAEAFF. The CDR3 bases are TGTGCCAGCAGTGGGGGGGCTGAAGCTTTCTTT.

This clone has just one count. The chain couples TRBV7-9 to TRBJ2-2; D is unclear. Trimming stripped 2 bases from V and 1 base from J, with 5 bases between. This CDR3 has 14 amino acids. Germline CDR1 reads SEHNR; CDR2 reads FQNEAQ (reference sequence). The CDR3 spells CASSLRRNTGELFF. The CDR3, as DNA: TGTGCCAGCAGCTTAAGACGGAACACCGGGGAGCTGTTTTTT. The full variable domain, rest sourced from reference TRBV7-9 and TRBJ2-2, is DTGVSQNPRHKITKRGQNVTFRCDPISEHNRLYWYRQTLGQGPEFLTYFQNEAQLEKSRLLSDRFSAERPKGSFSTLEIQRTEQGDSAMYLCASSLRRNTGELFFGEGSRLTVL.

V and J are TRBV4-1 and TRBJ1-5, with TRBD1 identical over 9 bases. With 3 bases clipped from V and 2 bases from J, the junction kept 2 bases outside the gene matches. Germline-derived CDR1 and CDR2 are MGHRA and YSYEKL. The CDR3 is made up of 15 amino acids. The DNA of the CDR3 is TGCGCCAGCAGCCACGGGGACAGGGGCAATCAGCCCCAGCATTTT. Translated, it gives CASSHGDRGNQPQHF.

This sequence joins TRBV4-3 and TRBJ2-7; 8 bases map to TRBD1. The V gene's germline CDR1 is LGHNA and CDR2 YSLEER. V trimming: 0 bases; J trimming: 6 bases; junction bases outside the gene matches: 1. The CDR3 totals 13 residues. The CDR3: CASSQDRGREQYF. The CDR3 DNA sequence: TGCGCCAGCAGCCAAGACAGGGGGCGCGAGCAGTACTTC.